This T cell receptor beta chain was obtained from a study of blood T cell repertoires in COVID-19. Study overall: The United States, Italy and Spain provided the acute and convalescent COVID-19 samples. T cells, B-cell-depleted T cells, or PBMCs supplied cDNA or gDNA.

Source study methods: Reference gene primer amplification yielded estimated nucleated cell counts. The repertoire was sequenced with immunoSEQ multiplex PCR; TCRdb's copy has only in-frame clones and lacks some. That table supplies the V and J calls and clone size; D and trimming were determined from the DNA. The repertoire holds 150,000 to 200,000 clones, around 86% seen once, with less than 3% in the top ten. Germline loops: CDR1 WSHSY, CDR2 SAAADI. The CDR3 totals 16 residues. With 0 bases removed from V and 2 bases from J, the gap between germline ends came to 12 bases. The sequenced material came from peripheral blood. The chain links TRBV10-2 to TRBJ2-3, with a tentative D call TRBD1 (6 bases). The clonotype originates from a middle-aged man with active or convalescent COVID-19. The CDR3 DNA follows: TGCGCCAGCAGTGAGTCGAATAGGGGGACCACAGATACGCAGTATTTT. This encodes CASSESNRGTTDTQYF.